The 3 T cell receptor beta chains presented below share a single source sample, sequenced in a study of T cells in Graves' hyperthyroidism and ophthalmopathy. Amplified regions were TCR beta CDR3 sequences from RNA transcripts. When the TCR CDR3 underwent first-round RT-PCR, the HTBI primer set was used. TCRdb itself ran the multiplex PCR reads through MiXCR, one entry per CDR3 protein. The sample shows approximately 260,000 distinct CDR3 sequences, nearly 15% of them seen only once. The specimen was blood. The receptor source for this set is a woman aged 45-60 years with Graves' hyperthyroidism that later progressed to Graves' ophthalmopathy.

This clonotype was counted at least ten times. CDR3 sequence: CASSYSGTAVNTEAFF. DNA of the CDR3: TGTGCCAGCAGTTACTCTGGGACAGCAGTGAACACTGAAGCTTTCTTT. The genes are TRBV6-5 and TRBJ1-1; 7 bases are shared with TRBD1. Unmatched junction bases numbered 4, after V lost 0 bases and J lost 0 bases. The CDR3 is made up of 16 amino acids. Germline lookup yields CDR1 MNHEY and CDR2 SVGAGI.

As regards this clonotype: Compared with germline, one end of the junction differs, possibly owing to a read error. The J gene is TRBJ2-3, the V gene TRBV2; the match to TRBD2 covers 14 bases. Germline CDR1 reads SNHLY; CDR2 reads FYNNEI. This CDR3 is 17 amino acids long. Written as DNA, the CDR3 is TGCGCCAGCCGTGGGACTAGCGGGAGCGGCGGCACAGATGCGCAGTATTTT. It is translated as CASRGTSGSGGTDAQYF.

This clonotype was counted many times. The chain links TRBV5-1 to TRBJ2-3; 7 bases agree with TRBD2. The V gene end was trimmed by 2 bases and the J gene end by 5 bases; junction bases not matched to a gene: 8. This CDR3 has 15 residues. Looked up from germline, CDR1 is SGHRS and CDR2 is YFSETQ. In nucleotides, the CDR3 is TGCGCCAGCAGCTTTTCCGCGGGAGTAGGAGATACGCAGTATTTT. This encodes CASSFSAGVGDTQYF.